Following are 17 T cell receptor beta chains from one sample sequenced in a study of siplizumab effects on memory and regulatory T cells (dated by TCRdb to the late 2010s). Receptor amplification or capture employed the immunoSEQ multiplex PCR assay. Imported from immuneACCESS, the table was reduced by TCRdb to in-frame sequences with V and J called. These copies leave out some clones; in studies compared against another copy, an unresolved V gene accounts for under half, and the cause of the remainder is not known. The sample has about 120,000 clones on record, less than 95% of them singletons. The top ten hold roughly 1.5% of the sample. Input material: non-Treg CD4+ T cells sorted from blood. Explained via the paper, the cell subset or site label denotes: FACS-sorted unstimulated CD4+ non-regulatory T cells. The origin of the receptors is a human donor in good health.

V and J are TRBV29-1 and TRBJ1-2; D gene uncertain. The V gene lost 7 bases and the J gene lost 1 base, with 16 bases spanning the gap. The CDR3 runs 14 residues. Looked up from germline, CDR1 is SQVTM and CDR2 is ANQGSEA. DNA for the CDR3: TGCAGCGCCACTATTGACGGATTTAACTATGGCTACACCTTC. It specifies CSATIDGFNYGYTF. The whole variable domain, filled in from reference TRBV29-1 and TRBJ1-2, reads SAVISQKPSRDICQRGTSLTIQCQVDSQVTMMFWYRQQPGQSLTLIATANQGSEATYESGFVIDKFPISRPNLTFSTLTVSNMSPEDSSIYLCSATIDGFNYGYTFGSGTRLTVV.

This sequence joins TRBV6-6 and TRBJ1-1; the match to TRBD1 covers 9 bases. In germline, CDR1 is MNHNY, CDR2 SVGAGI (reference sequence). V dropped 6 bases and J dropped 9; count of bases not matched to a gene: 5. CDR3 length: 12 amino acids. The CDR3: CASRQGAGKAFF. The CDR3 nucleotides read TGTGCCAGCAGACAGGGGGCGGGGAAAGCTTTCTTT.

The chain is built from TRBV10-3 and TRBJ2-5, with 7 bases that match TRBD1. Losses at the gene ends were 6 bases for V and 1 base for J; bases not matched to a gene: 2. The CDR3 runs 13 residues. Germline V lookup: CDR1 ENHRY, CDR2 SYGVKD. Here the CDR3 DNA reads TGTGCCATCAGGAGGACAGGCCAAGAGACCCAGTACTTC. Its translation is CAIRRTGQETQYF.

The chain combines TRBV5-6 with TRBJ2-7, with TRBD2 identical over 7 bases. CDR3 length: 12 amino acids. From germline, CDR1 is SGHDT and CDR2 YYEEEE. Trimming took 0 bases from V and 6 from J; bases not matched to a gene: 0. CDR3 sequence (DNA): TGTGCCAGCAGCTTGGCTAGCGGCGAGCAGTACTTC. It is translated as CASSLASGEQYF.

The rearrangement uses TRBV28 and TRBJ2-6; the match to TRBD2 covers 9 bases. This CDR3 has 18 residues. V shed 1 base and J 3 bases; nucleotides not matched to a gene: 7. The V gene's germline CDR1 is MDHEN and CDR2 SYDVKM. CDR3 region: CASSLFRGRADGANVLTF. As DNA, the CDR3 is TGTGCCAGCAGTTTATTTCGCGGGAGGGCGGATGGGGCCAACGTCCTGACTTTC.

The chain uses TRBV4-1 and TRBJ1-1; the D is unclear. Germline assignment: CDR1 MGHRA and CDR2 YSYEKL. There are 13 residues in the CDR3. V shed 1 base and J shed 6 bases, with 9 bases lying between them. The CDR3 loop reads CASSQVREPEAFF. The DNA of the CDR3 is TGCGCCAGCAGCCAAGTGAGGGAGCCTGAAGCTTTCTTT.

CDR3 nucleotide sequence: TGTGCCAGTACTTACGGACAGACTAACACCGGGGAGCTGTTTTTT. It yields the protein CASTYGQTNTGELFF. The V call is TRBV19, the J call TRBJ2-2; D is possibly TRBD1 (6 bases). CDR1 LNHDA and CDR2 SQIVND come from the germline V gene (reference sequence). Trimming removed 7 bases from V and 2 bases from J, with 14 bases in between. The CDR3 runs to 15 residues.

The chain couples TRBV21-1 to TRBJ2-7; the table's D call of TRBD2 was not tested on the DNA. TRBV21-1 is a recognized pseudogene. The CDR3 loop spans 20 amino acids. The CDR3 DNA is TGTGCCAGCAGCAAACGGGAGCCAACCCCGGGACTAGTTGGGTGGGGCGAGCAGTACTTC. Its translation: CASSKREPTPGLVGWGEQYF.

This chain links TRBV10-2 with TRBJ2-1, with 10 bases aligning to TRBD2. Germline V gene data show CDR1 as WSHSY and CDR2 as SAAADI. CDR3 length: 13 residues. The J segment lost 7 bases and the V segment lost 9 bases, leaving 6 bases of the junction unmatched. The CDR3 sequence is CARKREGRNEQFF. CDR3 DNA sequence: TGCGCCAGGAAGCGGGAGGGACGGAATGAGCAGTTCTTC.

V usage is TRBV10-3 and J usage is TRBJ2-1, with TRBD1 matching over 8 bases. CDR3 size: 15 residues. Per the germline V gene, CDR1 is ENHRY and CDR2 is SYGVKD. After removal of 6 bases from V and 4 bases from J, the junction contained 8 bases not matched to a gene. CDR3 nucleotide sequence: TGTGCCATCAGCGAAACGGGACAGGATTACAATGAGCAGTTCTTC. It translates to CAISETGQDYNEQFF.

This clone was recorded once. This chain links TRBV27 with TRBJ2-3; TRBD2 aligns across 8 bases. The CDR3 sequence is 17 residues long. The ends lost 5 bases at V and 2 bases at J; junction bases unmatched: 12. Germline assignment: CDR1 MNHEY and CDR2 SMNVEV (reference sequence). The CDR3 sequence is CASSPWVAGPATDTQYF. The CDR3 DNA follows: TGTGCCAGCAGTCCTTGGGTAGCGGGACCAGCCACAGATACGCAGTATTTT.

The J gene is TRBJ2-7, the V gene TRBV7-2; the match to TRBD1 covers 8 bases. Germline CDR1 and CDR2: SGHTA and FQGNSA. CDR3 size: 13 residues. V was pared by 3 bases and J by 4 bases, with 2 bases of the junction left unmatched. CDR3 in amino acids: CASSLGQEYEQYF. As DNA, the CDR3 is TGTGCCAGCAGCTTGGGACAGGAGTACGAGCAGTACTTC.

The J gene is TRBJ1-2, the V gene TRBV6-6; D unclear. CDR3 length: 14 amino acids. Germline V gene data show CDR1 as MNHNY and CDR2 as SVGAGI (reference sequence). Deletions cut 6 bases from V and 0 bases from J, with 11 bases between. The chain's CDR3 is CASSPTGANYGYTF. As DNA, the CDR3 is TGTGCCAGCAGCCCAACGGGTGCTAACTATGGCTACACCTTC.

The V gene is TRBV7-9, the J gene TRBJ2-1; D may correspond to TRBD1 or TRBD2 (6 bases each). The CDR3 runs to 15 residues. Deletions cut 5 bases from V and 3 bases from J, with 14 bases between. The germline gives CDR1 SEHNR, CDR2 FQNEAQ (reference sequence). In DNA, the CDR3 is TGTGCCAGCAGCAACTGGGGGGCCCGCTACAATGAGCAGTTCTTC. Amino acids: CASSNWGARYNEQFF. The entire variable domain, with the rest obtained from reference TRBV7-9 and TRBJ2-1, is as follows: DTGVSQNPRHKITKRGQNVTFRCDPISEHNRLYWYRQTLGQGPEFLTYFQNEAQLEKSRLLSDRFSAERPKGSFSTLEIQRTEQGDSAMYLCASSNWGARYNEQFFGPGTRLTVL.

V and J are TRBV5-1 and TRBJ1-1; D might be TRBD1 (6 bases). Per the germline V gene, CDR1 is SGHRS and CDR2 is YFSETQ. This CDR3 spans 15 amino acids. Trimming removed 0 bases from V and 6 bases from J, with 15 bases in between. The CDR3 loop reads CASSLGQAPGAEAFF. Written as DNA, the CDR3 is TGCGCCAGCAGCTTGGGACAGGCCCCTGGCGCTGAAGCTTTCTTT.

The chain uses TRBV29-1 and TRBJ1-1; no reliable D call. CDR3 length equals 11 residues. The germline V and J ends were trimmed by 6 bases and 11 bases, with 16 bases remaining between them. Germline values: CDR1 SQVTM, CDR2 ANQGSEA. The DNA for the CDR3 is TGCAGCGTCTGGCATCAAGGGTGGGCTTTCTTT. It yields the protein CSVWHQGWAFF.

DNA for the CDR3: TGTGCCAGCAGCTCACTTCGACTGGGTGAGCAGTACTTC. It is translated as CASSSLRLGEQYF. The V gene is TRBV5-6, the J gene TRBJ2-7; D not certain. Germline values: CDR1 SGHDT, CDR2 YYEEEE. V lost 3 bases and J 7 bases, leaving 14 bases between the germline ends. CDR3 size: 13 residues.